This note documents a single TCR beta chain sequence. These data are taken from a study of immune evolution from preneoplasia to lung adenocarcinoma. TCRdb keeps only in-frame clones here, not all; method: immunoSEQ multiplex PCR. The sample has about 5,000 clones; roughly 76% are singletons. Germline V gene lookup returns CDR1 MNHEY and CDR2 SVGAGI. V lost 0 bases and J lost 0; bases outside the gene matches: 4. This CDR3 is built from 16 residues. This chain uses TRBV6-5 with TRBJ2-7, with 8 bases that match TRBD1. Sequencing was performed on FFPE adjacent normal lung tissue. The clonotype was recovered from a donor of 70 years or more with lung adenocarcinoma. DNA for the CDR3: TGTGCCAGCAGTTACTCGAGGACAGGGAACTCCTACGAGCAGTACTTC. Translation gives CASSYSRTGNSYEQYF.